This section outlines one TCR beta chain sequence together with its context. Its antigen specificity is not known. Base qualities are missing; no much larger clone stands one base away. Measured from the cysteine to the phenylalanine, the CDR3 is 13 residues long. The entry retains the CDR3 DNA only, 39 bases that are in frame from base 1. The V end loses 4 bases and the J end loses 8 bases, and a stretch of 11 bases separates them. The germline V gene gives CDR1 as KGHDR and CDR2 as SFDVKD. This sample was included in a study of CD8 T cells in Susac syndrome (dated by TCRdb to between 2018 and 2021). Study-level background: Repertoire sequencing was used to test whether CD8+ T cell activation and differentiation in Susac syndrome was antigen driven. Study-wide findings and limitations: The number of individuals in the TCR sequencing and HLA analysis was recognized as being relatively small.

RNA was extracted using the RNeasy kit, and roughly 0.5 to 1 ug of the RNA was reverse transcribed with random hexamers. The immunoSEQ multiplex PCR assay, which covers 54 Vbeta and 13 Jbeta segments, was used to amplify TCR beta CDR3 regions. Bias from PCR amplification was corrected by using a synthetic template baseline for primer optimization and for computational correction. On the study's bioinformatics: Reads were assigned to V, D and J genes according to IMGT and analyzed in immunoSEQ Analyzer, with only productive sequences retained. Clonality was calculated as one minus the Shannon entropy normalized by log2 of the number of productive unique sequences. Public and private clones were assessed among the 100 most prevalent clones of each patient and control. Clones were defined as Susac-specific when absent from the healthy and MS cohorts, from 1052 published viral clones and from other ImmuneACCESS disease sequences. TCRdb redid the processing of the public reads, applying fastp at Q25 and MiXCR, and retained in-frame beta chains. For every CDR3 protein sequence, its rows merge into one entry that carries the most common genes and DNA. What appears here as the V and J calls and clone size reflects TCRdb's work, not the paper's. In this sample the table shows some 120,000 distinct CDR3 sequences, 90% to 95% of which occur a single time. The ten top clones hold roughly 0.11% of the sample.

Peripheral blood CD8+ and CD4+ T cells from healthy donors, Susac syndrome patients and multiple sclerosis patients were profiled using high-throughput TCR beta sequencing. The healthy donors served as controls matched for age and sex. CD8+ TEMRA cells were enriched by FACS, while bulk CD8+ and CD4+ T cells were purified by magnetic negative isolation. Blood was drawn into EDTA tubes, processed within 24 hours, and PBMCs were isolated by density gradient centrifugation. PBMCs intended for TCR sequencing were cryopreserved in liquid nitrogen and thawed later in a water bath at 37 degrees C. The sorted or isolated CD4+, CD8+ and CD8+ TEMRA cells reached a purity of at least 90%.

Sequencing was performed on CD4+ T cells from PBMCs. The clonotype originates from a human donor in good health. The chain links TRBV24-1 with TRBJ2-1; the D segment is perhaps TRBD1 or TRBD2, each sharing 6 matched bases. The CDR3 protein is CATSDTGGDEQFF. The sequenced DNA is TGTGCCACCAGTGACACCGGGGGCGATGAGCAGTTCTTC.